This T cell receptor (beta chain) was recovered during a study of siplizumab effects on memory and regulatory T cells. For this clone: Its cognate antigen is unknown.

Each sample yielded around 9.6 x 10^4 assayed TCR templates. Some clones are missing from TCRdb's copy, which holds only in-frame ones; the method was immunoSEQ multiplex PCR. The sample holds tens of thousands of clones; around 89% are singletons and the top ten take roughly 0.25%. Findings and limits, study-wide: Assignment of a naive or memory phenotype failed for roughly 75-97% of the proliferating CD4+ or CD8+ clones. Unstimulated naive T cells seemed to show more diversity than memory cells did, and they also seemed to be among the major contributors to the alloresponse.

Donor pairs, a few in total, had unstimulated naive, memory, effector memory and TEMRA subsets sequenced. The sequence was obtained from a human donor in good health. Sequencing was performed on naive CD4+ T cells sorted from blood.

In nucleotides, the CDR3 is TGTGCCACAAAAAGGGAATCTGAAGCTTTCTTT. As protein: CATKRESEAFF. V gene TRBV19 combines with J gene TRBJ1-1, with D unclear. This CDR3 is built from 11 residues. V was clipped by 10 bases and J by 6 bases, with 12 bases between them. Germline CDR1 and CDR2: LNHDA and SQIVND (reference sequence).